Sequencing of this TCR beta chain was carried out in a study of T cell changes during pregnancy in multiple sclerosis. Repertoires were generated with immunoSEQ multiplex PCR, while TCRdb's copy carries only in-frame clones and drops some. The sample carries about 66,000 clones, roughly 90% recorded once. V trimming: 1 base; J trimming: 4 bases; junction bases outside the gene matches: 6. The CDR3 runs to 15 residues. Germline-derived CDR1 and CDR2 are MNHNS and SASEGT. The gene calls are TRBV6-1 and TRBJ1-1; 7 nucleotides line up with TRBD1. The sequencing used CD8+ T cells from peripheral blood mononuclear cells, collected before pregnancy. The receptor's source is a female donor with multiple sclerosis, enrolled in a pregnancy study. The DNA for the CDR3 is TGTGCCAGCAGTGAAGTCGCGACAGGGCTCACTGAAGCTTTCTTT. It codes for CASSEVATGLTEAFF.